This section outlines one T cell receptor (beta chain) sequence together with its context. The data belong to a study of control samples from healthy donors and cancer patients. The CDR3 is made up of 13 amino acids. Trimming cost V 5 bases and J 5 bases, with 13 bases left between them. Germline assignment: CDR1 SGHAT and CDR2 FQDESV (reference sequence). Clones were read by immunoSEQ multiplex PCR, and TCRdb kept only the in-frame ones, dropping some. Of 210,000 or so clones listed, 90% to 95% are singletons. The sample was blood. The source is a man younger than 45 in good health. The V and J genes are TRBV11-1 and TRBJ2-7; tentatively, D is TRBD1 (6 bases). The CDR3 loop is CASSLGAHNEQYF. The DNA of the CDR3 is TGTGCCAGCAGCCTGGGGGCCCACAACGAGCAGTACTTC.